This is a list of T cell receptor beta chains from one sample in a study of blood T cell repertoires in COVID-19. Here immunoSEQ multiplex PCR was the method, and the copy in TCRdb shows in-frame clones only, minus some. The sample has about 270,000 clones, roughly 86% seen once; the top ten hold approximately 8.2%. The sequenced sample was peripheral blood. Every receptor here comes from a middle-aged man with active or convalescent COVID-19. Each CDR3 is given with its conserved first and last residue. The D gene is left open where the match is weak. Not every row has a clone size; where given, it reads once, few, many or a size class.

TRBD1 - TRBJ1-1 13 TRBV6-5 CASSLGQGSGAFF TGTGCCAGCAGTCTCGGACAGGGCTCGGGCGCTTTCTTT
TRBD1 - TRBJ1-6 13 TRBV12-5 CASAQTGVSPLHF TGTGCTAGTGCCCAGACAGGGGTCTCACCCCTCCACTTT
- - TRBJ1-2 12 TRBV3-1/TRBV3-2 CASSRSGDGYTF TGTGCCAGCAGCCGTTCGGGGGATGGCTACACCTTC
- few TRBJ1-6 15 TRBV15 CATSRESGVGSPLHF TGTGCCACCAGCAGAGAATCCGGGGTTGGATCACCCCTCCACTTT
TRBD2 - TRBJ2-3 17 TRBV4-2 CASSQDLGGSVLDTQYF TGTGCCAGCAGCCAAGATCTGGGCGGGAGTGTCCTTGATACGCAGTATTTT
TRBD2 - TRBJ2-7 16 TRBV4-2 CASSLSFGTSAGEQYF TGTGCCAGCAGCCTATCTTTTGGGACTAGCGCCGGCGAGCAGTACTTC
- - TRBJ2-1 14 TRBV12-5 CASGLATQVNEQFF TGTGCTAGTGGTTTGGCAACCCAGGTAAATGAGCAGTTCTTC
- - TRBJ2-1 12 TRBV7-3 CASSFGGDEQFF TGTGCCAGCAGCTTCGGAGGCGATGAGCAGTTCTTC
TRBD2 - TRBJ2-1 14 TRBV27 CASRSGGAYNEQFF TGTGCCAGCCGCAGCGGGGGGGCTTACAATGAGCAGTTCTTC
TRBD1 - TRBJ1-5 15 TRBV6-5 CASRPGQGGNQPQHF TGTGCCAGCAGGCCGGGACAGGGGGGCAATCAGCCCCAGCATTTT
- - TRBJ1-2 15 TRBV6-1 CASSEVRAGGYGYTF TGTGCCAGCAGTGAAGTACGGGCGGGGGGCTATGGCTACACCTTC
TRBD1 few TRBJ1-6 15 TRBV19 CASSTGGQSNSPLHF TGTGCCAGTAGTACCGGGGGACAGAGTAATTCACCCCTCCACTTT
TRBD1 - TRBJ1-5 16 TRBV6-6 CASSKNPTGGDWSQHF TGTGCCAGCAGTAAAAACCCGACAGGGGGGGACTGGTCCCAGCATTTT
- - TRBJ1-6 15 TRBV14 CASSQSGTTGSPLHF TGTGCCAGCAGCCAATCCGGGACAACGGGTTCACCCCTCCACTTT
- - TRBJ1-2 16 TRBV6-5 CASSYYSGHLNYGYTF TGTGCCAGCAGTTACTACTCGGGACACCTAAACTATGGCTACACCTTC
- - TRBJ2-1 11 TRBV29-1 CSARLNNEQFF TGCAGCGCTAGACTTAACAATGAGCAGTTCTTC
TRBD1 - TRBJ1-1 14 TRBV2 CASSHRGLGTEAFF TGTGCCAGCAGCCACAGGGGGCTGGGTACTGAAGCTTTCTTT
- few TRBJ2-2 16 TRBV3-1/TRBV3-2 CASSHPGGVNTGELFF TGTGCCAGCAGCCATCCCGGGGGTGTGAACACCGGGGAGCTGTTTTTT
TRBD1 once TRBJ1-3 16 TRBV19 CASSIGTGRPGNTIYF TGTGCCAGTAGTATCGGGACAGGCAGACCTGGAAACACCATATATTTT
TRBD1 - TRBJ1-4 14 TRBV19 CASTSGTGAVELFF TGTGCCAGTACCTCCGGGACAGGGGCCGTGGAACTGTTTTTT